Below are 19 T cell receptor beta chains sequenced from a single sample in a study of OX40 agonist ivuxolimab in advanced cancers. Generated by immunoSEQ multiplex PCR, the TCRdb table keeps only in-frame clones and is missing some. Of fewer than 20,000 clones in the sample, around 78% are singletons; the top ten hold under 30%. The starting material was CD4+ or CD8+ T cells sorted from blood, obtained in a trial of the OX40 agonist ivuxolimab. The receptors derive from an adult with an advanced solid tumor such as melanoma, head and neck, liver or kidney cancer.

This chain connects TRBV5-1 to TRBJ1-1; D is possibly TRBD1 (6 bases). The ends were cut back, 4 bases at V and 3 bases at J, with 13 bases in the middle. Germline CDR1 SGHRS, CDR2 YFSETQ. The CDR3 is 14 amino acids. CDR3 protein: CASSRNRDYTEAFF. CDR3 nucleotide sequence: TGCGCCAGCAGCCGAAACAGGGATTACACTGAAGCTTTCTTT.

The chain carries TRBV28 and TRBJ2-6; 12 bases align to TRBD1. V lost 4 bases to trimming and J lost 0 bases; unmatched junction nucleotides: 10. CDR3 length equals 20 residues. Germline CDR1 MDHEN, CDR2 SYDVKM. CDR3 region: CASSWPGTGGEISGANVLTF. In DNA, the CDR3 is TGTGCCAGCAGTTGGCCAGGGACAGGGGGCGAGATCTCTGGGGCCAACGTCCTGACTTTC.

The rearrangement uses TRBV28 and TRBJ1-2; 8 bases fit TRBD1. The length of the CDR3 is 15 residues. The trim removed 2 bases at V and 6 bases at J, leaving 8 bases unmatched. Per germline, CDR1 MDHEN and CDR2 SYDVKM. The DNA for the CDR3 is TGTGCCAGCAGTTTAATGTTAGCAGGGGGCGATGGCTACACCTTC. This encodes CASSLMLAGGDGYTF.

The CDR3 nucleotides read TGTGCCAGCAGCTTGAAGGGGGCTGAGACCCAGTACTTC. Translation gives CASSLKGAETQYF. V usage is TRBV5-4 and J usage is TRBJ2-5; 7 nucleotides align to TRBD1. The germline V gene has CDR1 SGHNT and CDR2 YYREEE (reference sequence). V shed 1 base and J 5 bases; nucleotides not matched to a gene: 2. The CDR3 totals 13 residues.

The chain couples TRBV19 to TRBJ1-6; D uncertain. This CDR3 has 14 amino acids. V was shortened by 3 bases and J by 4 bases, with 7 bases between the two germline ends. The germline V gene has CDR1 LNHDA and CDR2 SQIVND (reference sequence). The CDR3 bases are TGTGCCAGTAGTATTCAGCTTTATAATTCACCCCTCCACTTT. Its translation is CASSIQLYNSPLHF.

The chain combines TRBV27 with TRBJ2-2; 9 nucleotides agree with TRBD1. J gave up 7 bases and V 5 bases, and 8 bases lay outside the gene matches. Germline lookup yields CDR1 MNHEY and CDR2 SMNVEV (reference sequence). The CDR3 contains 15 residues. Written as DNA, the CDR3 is TGTGCCAGCAGTCCCGGGACAGGGTTGAGCGGGGAGCTGTTTTTT. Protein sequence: CASSPGTGLSGELFF.

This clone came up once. The CDR3 loop reads CASRSLPFLEQYF. The CDR3 DNA reads as TGTGCCAGCAGGAGCTTACCCTTCCTCGAGCAGTACTTC. The chain joins TRBV28 to TRBJ2-7, with unresolved D. The CDR3 covers 13 residues. V was trimmed by 6 bases and J by 6 bases, leaving 15 bases between them. The germline gives CDR1 MDHEN, CDR2 SYDVKM.

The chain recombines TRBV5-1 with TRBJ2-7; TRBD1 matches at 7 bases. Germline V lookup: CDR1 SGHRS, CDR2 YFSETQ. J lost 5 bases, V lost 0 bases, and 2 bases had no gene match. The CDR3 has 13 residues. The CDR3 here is CASSLVGTDEQYF. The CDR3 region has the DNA TGCGCCAGCAGCTTGGTCGGGACAGACGAGCAGTACTTC.

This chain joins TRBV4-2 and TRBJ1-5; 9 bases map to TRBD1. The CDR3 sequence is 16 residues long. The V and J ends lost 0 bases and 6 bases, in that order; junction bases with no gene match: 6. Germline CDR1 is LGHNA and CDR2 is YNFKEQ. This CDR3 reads CASSQDPWDRAQPQHF. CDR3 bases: TGTGCCAGCAGCCAAGATCCCTGGGACAGGGCTCAGCCCCAGCATTTT.

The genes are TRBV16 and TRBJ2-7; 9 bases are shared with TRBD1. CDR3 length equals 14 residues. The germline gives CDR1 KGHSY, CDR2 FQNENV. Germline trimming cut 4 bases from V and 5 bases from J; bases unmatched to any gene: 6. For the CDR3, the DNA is TGTGCCAGCAGCCCCGGGACAGGGATCCACGAGCAGTACTTC. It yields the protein CASSPGTGIHEQYF.

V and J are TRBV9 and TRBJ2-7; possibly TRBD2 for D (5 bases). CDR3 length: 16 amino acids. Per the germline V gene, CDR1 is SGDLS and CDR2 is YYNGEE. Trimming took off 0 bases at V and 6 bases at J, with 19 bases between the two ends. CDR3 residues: CASSVEGSLHGIEQYF. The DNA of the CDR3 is TGTGCCAGCAGCGTAGAAGGTAGCCTCCACGGGATCGAGCAGTACTTC.

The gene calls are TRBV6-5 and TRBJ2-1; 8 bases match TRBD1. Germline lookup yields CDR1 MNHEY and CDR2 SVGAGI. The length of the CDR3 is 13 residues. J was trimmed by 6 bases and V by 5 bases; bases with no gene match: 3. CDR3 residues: CASSMGQVNEQFF. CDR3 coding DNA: TGTGCCAGCAGTATGGGACAGGTCAATGAGCAGTTCTTC.

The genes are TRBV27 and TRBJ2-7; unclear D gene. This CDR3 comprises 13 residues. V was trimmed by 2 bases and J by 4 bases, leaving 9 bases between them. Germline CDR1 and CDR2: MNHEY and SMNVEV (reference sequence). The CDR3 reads CASSLIPLYEQYF. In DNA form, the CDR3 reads TGTGCCAGCAGTTTAATACCGTTATACGAGCAGTACTTC.

CDR3 sequence (DNA): TGTGCCAGCAGCTTAGCGTTAGCGGGGGAGAAACTTTCCCAAGAGACCCAGTACTTC. It yields the protein CASSLALAGEKLSQETQYF. V usage is TRBV7-6 and J usage is TRBJ2-5; 9 bases match TRBD2. Losses at the gene ends were 0 bases for V and 1 base for J; bases not matched to a gene: 12. Germline CDR1 reads SGHVS; CDR2 reads FNYEAQ. The CDR3 is 19 amino acids.

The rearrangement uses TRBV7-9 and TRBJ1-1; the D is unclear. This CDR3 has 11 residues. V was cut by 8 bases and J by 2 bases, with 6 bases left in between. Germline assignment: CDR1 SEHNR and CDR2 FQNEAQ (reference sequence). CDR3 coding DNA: TGTGCCAGCCGAACAAACACTGAAGCTTTCTTT. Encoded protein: CASRTNTEAFF.

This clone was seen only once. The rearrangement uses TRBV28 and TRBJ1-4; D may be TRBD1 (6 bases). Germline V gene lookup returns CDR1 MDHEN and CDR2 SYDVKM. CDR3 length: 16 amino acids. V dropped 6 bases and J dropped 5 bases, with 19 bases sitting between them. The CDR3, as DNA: TGTGCCAGCAGCCCCACGCCGGGGGCTCAAAATGAAAAACTGTTTTTT. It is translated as CASSPTPGAQNEKLFF.

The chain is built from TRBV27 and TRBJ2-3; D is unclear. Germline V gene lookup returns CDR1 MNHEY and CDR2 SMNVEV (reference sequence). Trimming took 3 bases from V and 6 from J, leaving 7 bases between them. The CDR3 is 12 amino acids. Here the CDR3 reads CASSFPSDTQYF. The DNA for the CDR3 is TGTGCCAGCAGTTTCCCCTCGGATACGCAGTATTTT.

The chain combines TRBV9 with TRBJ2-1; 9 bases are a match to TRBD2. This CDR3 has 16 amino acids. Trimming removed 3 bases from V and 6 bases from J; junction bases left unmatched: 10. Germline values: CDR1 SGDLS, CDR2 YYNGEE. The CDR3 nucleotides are TGTGCCAGCAGCGCAGCTATGCGGGGGGGCCTCAATGAGCAGTTCTTC. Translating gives CASSAAMRGGLNEQFF.

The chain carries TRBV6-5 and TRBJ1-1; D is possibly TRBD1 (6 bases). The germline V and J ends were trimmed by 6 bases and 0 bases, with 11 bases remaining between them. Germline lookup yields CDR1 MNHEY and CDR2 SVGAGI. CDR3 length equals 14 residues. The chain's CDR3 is CASSWGHMNTEAFF. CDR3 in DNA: TGTGCCAGCAGCTGGGGACACATGAACACTGAAGCTTTCTTT.